Following are 23 T cell receptor beta chains from one sample sequenced in a study of cytomegalovirus exposure and HLA in healthy donors. The primer mix had 60 Vbeta and 13 Jbeta primers. TCRdb's copy holds only in-frame clones and misses some; the assay was immunoSEQ multiplex PCR. This sample carries some 150,000 clones, approximately 77% of them seen once, and the ten largest clones take over 1.3%. Sequencing was done on a sample of PBMCs. These receptors were collected from a woman aged 40 to 50 in good health and CMV-seronegative.

The rearrangement links TRBV7-2 to TRBJ1-1; 8 positions match TRBD1. Germline trimming cut 5 bases from V and 3 bases from J; bases unmatched to any gene: 17. The CDR3 is made up of 18 amino acids. The germline gives CDR1 SGHTA, CDR2 FQGNSA. The chain's CDR3 is CASSPGGGRGPWDTEAFF. CDR3 coding DNA: TGTGCCAGCAGCCCCGGAGGGGGCAGGGGGCCATGGGACACTGAAGCTTTCTTT.

The chain carries TRBV6-5 and TRBJ1-2, with D hard to call. Trimming took 5 bases from V and 5 from J, leaving 15 bases between them. The CDR3 is made up of 14 amino acids. CDR1 is MNHEY and CDR2 is SVGAGI in the germline V gene. The CDR3 reads CASSPGWEFYGYTF. The CDR3, as DNA: TGTGCCAGCAGTCCGGGGTGGGAGTTTTATGGCTACACCTTC.

A few counts support this clone. The chain joins TRBV11-2 to TRBJ1-2; 11 bases map to TRBD1. The CDR3 length is 15 residues. Germline CDR1 and CDR2: SGHAT and FQNNGV. V was clipped by 3 bases and J by 4 bases; unmatched bases: 4. The CDR3 reads CASSFEGQGVYGYTF. As DNA, the CDR3 is TGTGCCAGCAGCTTCGAGGGACAGGGGGTCTATGGCTACACCTTC.

Turning to this clone: Mismatch with germline at one junction end may stem from a read error. The rearrangement uses TRBV5-1 and TRBJ2-1, with 10 bases identical to TRBD2. The CDR3 totals 16 residues. The germline CDR1 and CDR2 sequences are SGHRS and YFSETQ. Here the CDR3 reads CASSSGGDSSYNEQLF. In nucleotides, the CDR3 is TGCGCCAGCAGCAGCGGGGGGGACAGCTCCTACAATGAGCAGCTCTTC. Filled out from reference TRBV5-1 and TRBJ2-1, the complete variable domain reads KAGVTQTPRYLIKTRGQQVTLSCSPISGHRSVSWYQQTPGQGLQFLFEYFSETQRNKGNFPGRFSGRQFSNSRSEMNVSTLELGDSALYLCASSSGGDSSYNEQLFGPGTRLTVL.

This chain links TRBV6-4 with TRBJ2-2; possibly TRBD2 for D (6 bases). The germline V gene has CDR1 MRHNA and CDR2 SNTAGT. The CDR3 covers 18 residues. V lost 0 bases, J lost 6 bases, and 20 bases lay in between. CDR3 DNA: TGTGCCAGCAGTGACTCGGGGGGTTCGGTTTGGAGCCCCGGGGAGCTGTTTTTT. Its translation is CASSDSGGSVWSPGELFF.

The J gene is TRBJ2-3, the V gene TRBV5-1; 8 positions agree with TRBD1. CDR3 length: 13 amino acids. Losses at the gene ends were 5 bases for V and 6 bases for J; bases not matched to a gene: 5. CDR1 is SGHRS and CDR2 is YFSETQ in the germline V gene. The DNA for the CDR3 is TGCGCCAGCAGTCCGGACAGGGCGGATACGCAGTATTTT. Translating it yields CASSPDRADTQYF. Variable domain in full (rest from reference TRBV5-1 and TRBJ2-3): KAGVTQTPRYLIKTRGQQVTLSCSPISGHRSVSWYQQTPGQGLQFLFEYFSETQRNKGNFPGRFSGRQFSNSRSEMNVSTLELGDSALYLCASSPDRADTQYFGPGTRLTVL.

This sequence joins TRBV10-3 and TRBJ1-2; D unclear. Per the germline V gene, CDR1 is ENHRY and CDR2 is SYGVKD. V lost 0 bases and J lost 4, with 12 bases in between. The CDR3 has 15 amino acids. The CDR3 sequence is CAISESYGLTYGYTF. DNA for the CDR3: TGTGCCATCAGTGAGTCTTACGGTCTCACCTATGGCTACACCTTC.

The J gene is TRBJ2-7, the V gene TRBV5-1, with 8 positions matching TRBD1. Trimming removed 6 bases from V and 5 bases from J; junction bases left unmatched: 7. Germline CDR1 SGHRS, CDR2 YFSETQ. The CDR3 totals 13 residues. As DNA, the CDR3 is TGCGCCAGCAACAGGGGGGATGGGGACGAGCAGTACTTC. Amino acid sequence: CASNRGDGDEQYF.

The chain recombines TRBV7-9 with TRBJ2-5; no clear D. The V end lost 1 base, the J end lost 2 bases, and 8 bases lay between the germline ends. The CDR3 extends over 14 amino acids. CDR1 is SEHNR and CDR2 is FQNEAQ in the germline V gene (reference sequence). Written as DNA, the CDR3 is TGTGCCAGCAGCTTAGATAGCCGGCAAGAGACCCAGTACTTC. It is translated as CASSLDSRQETQYF.

This rearrangement joins TRBV6-5 to TRBJ2-1, with 8 bases that match TRBD2. CDR1 and CDR2 from the germline V gene are MNHEY and SVGAGI. J was trimmed by 4 bases and V by 0 bases; bases with no gene match: 2. The CDR3 runs to 15 residues. The CDR3 region has the DNA TGTGCCAGCAGTTACTCCAGCGGGGGTTACAATGAGCAGTTCTTC. Its protein is CASSYSSGGYNEQFF.

The rearrangement joins TRBV13 to TRBJ2-3; possibly TRBD2 for D (5 bases). This CDR3 has 14 residues. Germline CDR1 reads PRHDT; CDR2 reads FYEKMQ (reference sequence). Trimming left V 6 bases short and J 2 bases short, with 12 bases between. In DNA, the CDR3 is TGTGCCAGCAGGTCTCGGGATCTCACAGATACGCAGTATTTT. Residues: CASRSRDLTDTQYF.

V gene TRBV2 combines with J gene TRBJ2-5; the match to TRBD1 covers 10 bases. The CDR3 has 14 residues. The germline V gene encodes CDR1 SNHLY and CDR2 FYNNEI. J gave up 7 bases and V 3 bases, and 5 bases lay outside the gene matches. Here the CDR3 DNA reads TGTGCCAGCAGTGAGACAGGGGGCTTAGGGACCCAGTACTTC. It yields the protein CASSETGGLGTQYF.

The chain recombines TRBV15 with TRBJ1-3; 7 nucleotides align to TRBD1. V gave up 2 bases and J gave up 2 bases; unmatched junction bases: 18. The CDR3 totals 20 residues. From germline, CDR1 is LNHNV and CDR2 YYDKDF (reference sequence). CDR3: CATSRLHSGLGQRTGNTIYF. CDR3 sequence (DNA): TGTGCCACCAGCAGACTCCACTCAGGGTTGGGACAGCGAACTGGAAACACCATATATTTT.

The rearrangement links TRBV5-1 to TRBJ2-7; tentatively, D is TRBD2 (5 bases). This CDR3 region has 14 residues. V lost 3 bases to trimming and J lost 1 base, with 11 bases between them. Germline CDR1 and CDR2: SGHRS and YFSETQ. This chain's CDR3 is CASSSRTDSYEQYF. The CDR3 DNA follows: TGCGCCAGCAGCTCCCGGACTGATTCCTACGAGCAGTACTTC.

This clone appeared a single time. This sequence joins TRBV5-8 and TRBJ1-1; 8 bases align to TRBD1. Germline CDR1 and CDR2: SGHTS and YDEGEE. The CDR3 extends over 15 amino acids. V shed 1 base, J shed 4 bases, and the junction held 6 bases outside the gene matches. CDR3 sequence (DNA): TGTGCCAGCAGCTTGCGACAGGGGCTCGGCACTGAAGCTTTCTTT. This encodes CASSLRQGLGTEAFF.

This clone was picked up a small number of times. This chain joins TRBV5-4 and TRBJ1-5; D uncertain. This CDR3 comprises 12 residues. Germline CDR1 reads SGHNT; CDR2 reads YYREEE (reference sequence). Trimming took off 2 bases at V and 6 bases at J, with 6 bases between the two ends. The DNA for the CDR3 is TGTGCCAGCAGCTTCGGGTCTCAGCCCCAGCATTTT. Protein sequence: CASSFGSQPQHF.

Concerning this clone: One end of the junction is discordant with germline, which a read error may explain. The genes are TRBV7-7 and TRBJ2-5, with 14 bases that match TRBD2. The CDR3 has 17 amino acids. CDR1 is SSHAT and CDR2 is FNYEAQ in the germline V gene (reference sequence). This chain's CDR3 is CASSSTSGGAGVETQYF. The CDR3 nucleotides are TGTGCTAGCAGCTCGACTAGCGGGGGGGCGGGAGTTGAGACCCAGTACTTC.

This clone showed up just a few times. V gene TRBV9 combines with J gene TRBJ1-2; 9 bases agree with TRBD1. Losses at the gene ends were 3 bases for V and 6 bases for J; bases not matched to a gene: 12. Germline CDR1 and CDR2: SGDLS and YYNGEE. CDR3 length: 16 amino acids. The CDR3 DNA sequence: TGTGCCAGCAGCGAAAACCCGGGACAGGGTAGGCATGGCTACACCTTC. This sequence encodes CASSENPGQGRHGYTF.

This sequence joins TRBV25-1 and TRBJ2-5; D gene unclear. From germline, CDR1 is MGHDK and CDR2 SYGVNS. CDR3 length: 14 residues. The V end was cut by 8 bases, the J end by 5 bases, with 18 bases between. The chain's CDR3 is CASGAGSRLETQYF. In nucleotides, the CDR3 is TGTGCCAGCGGCGCCGGGTCTCGGTTGGAGACCCAGTACTTC. Drawing the rest from reference TRBV25-1 and TRBJ2-5, the complete variable domain is EADIYQTPRYLVIGTGKKITLECSQTMGHDKMYWYQQDPGMELHLIHYSYGVNSTEKGDLSSESTVSRIRTEHFPLTLESARPSHTSQYLCASGAGSRLETQYFGPGTRLLVL.

This rearrangement joins TRBV7-6 to TRBJ1-1, with TRBD1 matching over 7 bases. CDR1 is SGHVS, CDR2 FNYEAQ, per germline. The length of the CDR3 is 18 residues. Unmatched junction bases numbered 15, after V lost 5 bases and J lost 0 bases. For the CDR3, the DNA is TGTGCCAGCAGCCCCACGGGAGGGGGCAAGTTCATGAACACTGAAGCTTTCTTT. This encodes CASSPTGGGKFMNTEAFF.

The chain combines TRBV5-1 with TRBJ2-5, with D possibly being TRBD2 (6 bases). Per the germline V gene, CDR1 is SGHRS and CDR2 is YFSETQ. The CDR3 has 15 amino acids. Trimming removed 0 bases from V and 5 bases from J, with 14 bases in between. The CDR3: CASSLGRLEAETQYF. The DNA for the CDR3 is TGCGCCAGCAGCTTGGGCCGACTAGAGGCGGAGACCCAGTACTTC. The full variable domain, rest sourced from reference TRBV5-1 and TRBJ2-5, is KAGVTQTPRYLIKTRGQQVTLSCSPISGHRSVSWYQQTPGQGLQFLFEYFSETQRNKGNFPGRFSGRQFSNSRSEMNVSTLELGDSALYLCASSLGRLEAETQYFGPGTRLLVL.

This sequence joins TRBV7-9 and TRBJ1-1, with D possibly matching TRBD1 (5 bases). CDR1 is SEHNR, CDR2 FQNEAQ, per germline (reference sequence). The CDR3 is made up of 15 amino acids. Deletions cut 1 base from V and 0 bases from J, with 9 bases between. The CDR3 spells CASSLEEGMNTEAFF. The CDR3 DNA is TGTGCCAGCAGCTTAGAGGAGGGGATGAACACTGAAGCTTTCTTT.

V gene TRBV7-8 combines with J gene TRBJ1-2; 8 positions agree with TRBD1. CDR1 SGHVS and CDR2 FQNEAQ come from the germline V gene. V lost 5 bases to trimming and J lost 4 bases; unmatched junction nucleotides: 9. This CDR3 has 15 amino acids. The CDR3 DNA reads as TGTGCCAGCAGCGCGACAGGGGCCGAGGTCTATGGCTACACCTTC. Amino acids: CASSATGAEVYGYTF.